One and the same sample provided the 20 T cell receptor beta chains below, sequenced in a study of blood T cells in healthy people across ages. Together with a sample-barcoded 5' primer, a J-beta primer mix was included in a second PCR lasting about 7 to 12 cycles. Each CDR3 protein is one row after TCRdb ran MiXCR on the 5' RACE reads. The sample yields 1.5 million to 1.8 million distinct CDR3 sequences, 35% to 45% seen once. Sequences were obtained from blood. The receptors originated from a woman aged 18-29 years in good health.

The genes are TRBV29-1 and TRBJ1-2, with D uncertain. The CDR3 loop spans 12 amino acids. Germline-derived CDR1 and CDR2 are SQVTM and ANQGSEA. V lost 4 bases, J lost 3 bases, and 9 bases lay in between. The CDR3 region is CSVGLGDYGYTF. CDR3 nucleotides: TGCAGCGTTGGATTAGGTGACTATGGCTACACCTTC.

V is TRBV2 and J is TRBJ1-1, with TRBD1 identical over 9 bases. Germline CDR1 SNHLY, CDR2 FYNNEI. V shed 4 bases and J 0 bases; nucleotides not matched to a gene: 0. The CDR3 runs to 14 residues. The CDR3 protein is CASSGDRVNTEAFF. In nucleotides, the CDR3 is TGTGCCAGCAGTGGGGACAGGGTGAACACTGAAGCTTTCTTT.

The rearrangement joins TRBV15 to TRBJ2-3; D is ambiguous. From germline, CDR1 is LNHNV and CDR2 YYDKDF (reference sequence). Trimming removed 5 bases from V and 4 bases from J, with 10 bases in between. CDR3 size: 13 residues. CDR3 protein: CATSASKSDTQYF. The DNA for the CDR3 is TGTGCCACCAGCGCCTCTAAGTCAGATACGCAGTATTTT.

This chain joins TRBV12-3 or TRBV12-4 and TRBJ1-5, with D tentatively TRBD1 (5 bases). V lost 2 bases to trimming and J lost 3 bases, with 11 bases between them. The CDR3 is made up of 15 amino acids. CDR3 sequence (DNA): TGTGCCAGCAGTTTATCAGACAGTAACAATCAGCCCCAGCATTTT. Protein: CASSLSDSNNQPQHF.

This sequence joins TRBV20-1 and TRBJ1-5, with D perhaps TRBD1 (5 bases). Germline CDR1 reads DFQATT; CDR2 reads SNEGSKA (reference sequence). V was pared by 3 bases and J by 5 bases, with 20 bases between. The CDR3 covers 16 residues. This chain's CDR3 is CSASSLSKTGHQPQHF. Here the CDR3 DNA reads TGCAGTGCTAGTAGTCTCTCGAAAACGGGGCATCAGCCCCAGCATTTT.

The rearrangement uses TRBV18 and TRBJ2-7, with a tentative D call TRBD2 (5 bases). The CDR3 consists of 13 residues. Germline V lookup: CDR1 KGHSH, CDR2 LQKENI. Trimming took off 6 bases at V and 5 bases at J, with 14 bases between the two ends. The chain's CDR3 is CASSLNAGDEQYF. CDR3 coding DNA: TGTGCCAGCTCTCTAAATGCCGGGGACGAGCAGTACTTC.

This clonotype was counted a few times. V gene TRBV24-1 combines with J gene TRBJ2-3; the D is unclear. The CDR3 contains 15 residues. V dropped 4 bases and J dropped 2 bases, with 12 bases sitting between them. Germline V CDR1 and CDR2: KGHDR, SFDVKD. DNA of the CDR3: TGTGCCACCAGTGACCCGACCCGAAACACAGATACGCAGTATTTT. Translated: CATSDPTRNTDTQYF.

This clonotype was seen more than once but under ten times. The chain recombines TRBV9 with TRBJ1-2, with TRBD1 as a possible D gene (5 bases). Per the germline V gene, CDR1 is SGDLS and CDR2 is YYNGEE. V lost 0 bases and J lost 4, with 13 bases in between. This CDR3 comprises 15 residues. CDR3 protein: CASSVDGTATYGYTF. Here the CDR3 DNA reads TGTGCCAGCAGCGTAGACGGGACTGCAACCTATGGCTACACCTTC.

The rearrangement joins TRBV9 to TRBJ1-2, with 10 nucleotides matching TRBD1. Trimming removed 0 bases from V and 3 bases from J; junction bases left unmatched: 2. The length of the CDR3 is 15 residues. Germline-derived CDR1 and CDR2 are SGDLS and YYNGEE. This chain's CDR3 is CASSVETGGYYGYTF. In DNA form, the CDR3 reads TGTGCCAGCAGCGTAGAGACAGGGGGCTACTATGGCTACACCTTC.

This chain uses TRBV9 with TRBJ2-7; D gene unclear. This CDR3 is built from 14 residues. V was shortened by 4 bases and J by 0 bases, with 11 bases between the two germline ends. The germline V gene encodes CDR1 SGDLS and CDR2 YYNGEE. The CDR3 DNA follows: TGTGCCAGCAGCCCACAGATGCTCTCCTACGAGCAGTACTTC. It codes for CASSPQMLSYEQYF. The whole variable domain, remainder taken from reference TRBV9 and TRBJ2-7, is DSGVTQTPKHLITATGQRVTLRCSPRSGDLSVYWYQQSLDQGLQFLIQYYNGEERAKGNILERFSAQQFPDLHSELNLSSLELGDSALYFCASSPQMLSYEQYFGPGTRLTVT.

The V call is TRBV24-1, the J call TRBJ1-2; D unclear. Trimming took off 5 bases at V and 2 bases at J, with 5 bases between the two ends. Germline V gene lookup returns CDR1 KGHDR and CDR2 SFDVKD. The CDR3 covers 12 residues. CDR3 in amino acids: CATSAGNYGYTF. For the CDR3, the DNA is TGTGCCACCAGTGCGGGGAACTATGGCTACACCTTC.

V usage is TRBV6-1 and J usage is TRBJ1-1; D is undetermined. Germline CDR1 and CDR2: MNHNS and SASEGT. The V gene lost 2 bases and the J gene lost 5 bases, with 12 bases spanning the gap. The CDR3 extends over 14 amino acids. The CDR3 loop reads CASSEFEGWTEAFF. For the CDR3, the DNA is TGTGCCAGCAGTGAATTTGAGGGATGGACTGAAGCTTTCTTT.

This clonotype turned up a few times. For the CDR3, the DNA is TGTGCCAGCAAGGGGGCAAATGAGCAGTTCTTC. Amino acid sequence: CASKGANEQFF. The V and J genes are TRBV27 and TRBJ2-1, with 7 bases lining up with TRBD1. Trimming cost V 7 bases and J 7 bases; bases outside gene matches: 1. Germline lookup yields CDR1 MNHEY and CDR2 SMNVEV (reference sequence). The CDR3 contains 11 residues.

The rearrangement links TRBV7-6 to TRBJ2-7, with TRBD2 matching over 9 bases. This CDR3 has 15 residues. Losses at the gene ends were 6 bases for V and 6 bases for J; bases not matched to a gene: 12. Germline CDR1 and CDR2: SGHVS and FNYEAQ. The CDR3 DNA sequence: TGTGCCAGCAGTTTGAGCGGGGGGCCATTTAGCGAGCAGTACTTC. Its translation: CASSLSGGPFSEQYF. Full variable domain (rest looked up from reference TRBV7-6 and TRBJ2-7): GAGVSQSPRYKVTKRGQDVALRCDPISGHVSLYWYRQALGQGPEFLTYFNYEAQQDKSGLPNDRFSAERPEGSISTLTIQRTEQRDSAMYRCASSLSGGPFSEQYFGPGTRLTVT.

The rearrangement links TRBV6-6 to TRBJ1-2, with D perhaps matching TRBD1 (5 bases). Trimming stripped 7 bases from V and 4 bases from J, with 25 bases between. Looked up from germline, CDR1 is MNHNY and CDR2 is SVGAGI (reference sequence). CDR3 length: 17 residues. In DNA form, the CDR3 reads TGTGCCAGCAACCCACGGCAGGGAAGTTTAGCGGGCTATGGCTACACCTTC. Residues: CASNPRQGSLAGYGYTF.

The rearrangement joins TRBV4-1 to TRBJ1-4, with a tentative D call TRBD1 (5 bases). V lost 3 bases, J lost 7 bases, and 12 bases lay in between. This CDR3 region has 14 residues. The germline V gene has CDR1 MGHRA and CDR2 YSYEKL. CDR3 nucleotides: TGCGCCAGCAGCCATCAGGGAAACGGTGAAAAACTGTTTTTT. This encodes CASSHQGNGEKLFF.

The chain has TRBV10-2 and TRBJ1-2, with D perhaps matching TRBD1 (6 bases). Trimming removed 0 bases from V and 8 bases from J, with 13 bases in between. The CDR3 spans 14 residues. Germline assignment: CDR1 WSHSY and CDR2 SAAADI. CDR3 residues: CASSESRQVGGYTF. The CDR3 region has the DNA TGCGCCAGCAGTGAGTCGAGACAGGTGGGAGGCTACACCTTC.

V is TRBV28 and J is TRBJ2-1; the match to TRBD1 covers 8 bases. Per germline, CDR1 MDHEN and CDR2 SYDVKM. The CDR3 spans 15 residues. V was pared by 5 bases and J by 1 base, with 4 bases of the junction left unmatched. CDR3 loop: CASSDQGASYNEQFF. CDR3 nucleotide sequence: TGTGCCAGCAGTGATCAGGGGGCATCCTACAATGAGCAGTTCTTC.

This chain links TRBV5-5 with TRBJ2-7; 11 bases are a match to TRBD2. Trimming cost V 4 bases and J 0 bases; bases outside gene matches: 12. This CDR3 comprises 18 residues. The germline CDR1 and CDR2 sequences are SGHKS and YYEKEE (reference sequence). DNA for the CDR3: TGTGCCAGCAGCCTAGGACAGGGACTAGCGGACTTCTCCTACGAGCAGTACTTC. Encoded protein: CASSLGQGLADFSYEQYF.

In its sample, this clonotype was seen a few times. The chain joins TRBV2 to TRBJ1-2; 7 bases are a match to TRBD1. The CDR3 is 17 amino acids. V lost 10 bases, J lost 3 bases, and 20 bases stayed unmatched. Germline V gene lookup returns CDR1 SNHLY and CDR2 FYNNEI. CDR3 amino acids: CATPKQQGQGGDYGYTF. Here the CDR3 DNA reads TGTGCCACTCCCAAACAACAGGGGCAAGGGGGAGACTATGGCTACACCTTC.